One sample yielded the 14 T cell receptor beta chains listed below, sequenced in a study of blood T cell repertoires in COVID-19 (dated by TCRdb to about 2020). The protocol used for the library was the immunoSEQ multiplex PCR assay. Here the immuneACCESS table is served through TCRdb, limited to in-frame sequences with V and J called. Missing clones are a known gap in these copies; in checked studies unresolved V genes cover under half, and the rest lacks a known reason. The sample has roughly 100,000 clones on record, 70% to 80% of them singletons. The leading ten clones occupy 5% to 7.5% of the sample. The sequencing input was peripheral blood. These receptors originate from an elderly man with COVID-19, enrolled during active disease.

V is TRBV30 and J is TRBJ2-7; D unresolved. V lost 0 bases and J lost 2, with 11 bases in between. The germline V gene has CDR1 GTSNPN and CDR2 SVGIG (reference sequence). The length of the CDR3 is 14 residues. CDR3: CAWSVPPGTYEQYF. The CDR3, as DNA: TGTGCCTGGAGTGTCCCTCCGGGTACCTACGAGCAGTACTTC.

On this clone itself: Other DNA variants within this sample encode the same CDR3. V usage is TRBV15 and J usage is TRBJ2-7, with no clear D. Trimming removed 0 bases at V and 2 bases at J, with 8 bases between. CDR3 length: 14 residues. From germline, CDR1 is LNHNV and CDR2 YYDKDF (reference sequence). DNA of the CDR3: TGTGCCACCAGCAGAGATCCAGGTCCCTACGAGCAGTACTTC. It translates to CATSRDPGPYEQYF.

This clone has just a few counts. J is TRBJ1-2 and V is TRBV20-1; possible D gene TRBD1, 5 bases. The length of the CDR3 is 11 residues. The germline V gene encodes CDR1 DFQATT and CDR2 SNEGSKA (reference sequence). Trimming shortened V by 3 bases and J by 6 bases, and 8 bases separated the two germline ends. The CDR3 sequence: CSASRDDGYTF. For the CDR3, the DNA is TGCAGTGCTAGCAGGGATGATGGCTACACCTTC.

Here the CDR3 reads CASSPGQGTEAFF. The CDR3 bases are TGTGCCAGCTCACCGGGACAGGGGACTGAAGCTTTCTTT. The chain joins TRBV18 to TRBJ1-1, with 10 bases lining up with TRBD1. V dropped 3 bases and J dropped 5; count of bases not matched to a gene: 0. The CDR3 totals 13 residues. CDR1 and CDR2 from the germline V gene are KGHSH and LQKENI.

About this clone itself: The identical CDR3 is also encoded by other nucleotide sequences in the sample. The chain couples TRBV2 to TRBJ1-3; TRBD1 might be the D (5 bases). The CDR3 covers 14 residues. Trimming took 8 bases from V and 0 from J, leaving 11 bases between them. CDR1 is SNHLY and CDR2 is FYNNEI in the germline V gene. The CDR3 loop reads CASADSSSGNTIYF. In nucleotides, the CDR3 is TGTGCCAGCGCAGACAGTTCCTCTGGAAACACCATATATTTT.

This chain connects TRBV7-9 to TRBJ2-3, with 8 bases matching TRBD1. This CDR3 region has 15 residues. Losses at the gene ends were 5 bases for V and 0 bases for J; bases not matched to a gene: 4. Germline V gene lookup returns CDR1 SEHNR and CDR2 FQNEAQ (reference sequence). CDR3 loop: CASSAQGASTDTQYF. In nucleotides, the CDR3 is TGTGCCAGCAGCGCTCAGGGGGCCAGCACAGATACGCAGTATTTT. Supplemented by reference TRBV7-9 and TRBJ2-3, the full variable domain reads DTGVSQNPRHKITKRGQNVTFRCDPISEHNRLYWYRQTLGQGPEFLTYFQNEAQLEKSRLLSDRFSAERPKGSFSTLEIQRTEQGDSAMYLCASSAQGASTDTQYFGPGTRLTVL.

The chain combines TRBV5-5 with TRBJ1-1, with a possible D match to TRBD1 (5 bases). The CDR3 has 14 residues. Germline V gives CDR1 SGHKS, CDR2 YYEKEE (reference sequence). Trimming removed 0 bases at V and 4 bases at J, with 10 bases between. CDR3 sequence: CASSLGGTGTEAFF. For the CDR3, the DNA is TGTGCCAGCAGCTTGGGCGGGACTGGCACTGAAGCTTTCTTT.

V and J are TRBV10-3 and TRBJ2-1; TRBD2 matches 11 bases. The CDR3 is 17 residues long. After removal of 4 bases from V and 6 bases from J, the junction contained 11 bases not matched to a gene. CDR1 and CDR2 from the germline V gene are ENHRY and SYGVKD. The CDR3 nucleotides read TGTGCCATCAGTGGGCCCAAAACTAGCGGGAGTGGCAATGAGCAGTTCTTC. Translated: CAISGPKTSGSGNEQFF.

The chain uses TRBV4-3 and TRBJ2-3, with TRBD1 as a possible D gene (5 bases). CDR3 size: 16 residues. The germline V and J ends were trimmed by 0 bases and 2 bases, with 12 bases remaining between them. The germline CDR1 and CDR2 sequences are LGHNA and YSLEER. CDR3 sequence reads: CASSQDWARVTDTQYF. CDR3 DNA: TGCGCCAGCAGCCAAGATTGGGCCAGGGTCACAGATACGCAGTATTTT.

The genes are TRBV29-1 and TRBJ2-7; perhaps TRBD1 as D (6 bases). Trimming cost V 4 bases and J 3 bases, with 10 bases left between them. The CDR3 loop spans 12 amino acids. Germline V gene lookup returns CDR1 SQVTM and CDR2 ANQGSEA. CDR3 in amino acids: CSVADSYYEQYF. The DNA of the CDR3 is TGCAGCGTTGCGGACAGCTACTACGAGCAGTACTTC.

This clone came up a few times. The chain has TRBV7-2 and TRBJ1-4, with D hard to call. Germline assignment: CDR1 SGHTA and CDR2 FQGNSA. This CDR3 is built from 16 residues. Trimming pared 2 bases from V and 7 bases from J, leaving 17 bases between. DNA for the CDR3: TGTGCCAGCAGCTTAAACCACATGGGTCCAGGTGAAAAACTGTTTTTT. Residues: CASSLNHMGPGEKLFF.

This chain links TRBV5-1 with TRBJ2-7, with 7 nucleotides matching TRBD2. Germline V gene data show CDR1 as SGHRS and CDR2 as YFSETQ. The junction had 5 bases not matched to a gene; V was cut back by 2 bases and J by 3 bases. CDR3 length: 14 amino acids. The CDR3 DNA sequence: TGCGCCAGCAGCTTAACGGGAGGTGGCTACGAGCAGTACTTC. Its protein product is CASSLTGGGYEQYF.

The chain joins TRBV6-5 to TRBJ1-3, with 7 bases identical to TRBD1. With V trimmed by 7 bases and J by 3 bases, 3 bases remained unmatched. Germline assignment: CDR1 MNHEY and CDR2 SVGAGI. The length of the CDR3 is 13 residues. CDR3 in amino acids: CASKGAHGNTIYF. The DNA of the CDR3 is TGTGCCAGCAAGGGGGCTCATGGAAACACCATATATTTT.

The chain employs TRBV28 and TRBJ2-5, with D possibly being TRBD2 (6 bases). The CDR3 runs 14 residues. Germline V gene lookup returns CDR1 MDHEN and CDR2 SYDVKM. V lost 3 bases to trimming and J lost 3 bases, with 11 bases between them. The CDR3 DNA is TGTGCCAGCAGTTTTATAGCGGACGAAGAGACCCAGTACTTC. Encoded protein: CASSFIADEETQYF.